This TCR beta chain appears in the sequencing data of a study of cytomegalovirus exposure and HLA in healthy donors. Study in general: An analysis done earlier identified 117 million unique TCR beta sequences from approximately 170 million T cells. Around 77% of 398 genotyped donors fell in the Caucasian-associated ancestry cluster. HLA-typed donors were the source of approximately 85 million unique TCRs, which an early data release held. Study findings and constraints: Later work found most CMV-associated TCR beta chains apparently HLA-restricted.

The study ran its PCR with 60 Vbeta and 13 Jbeta primers. Data came from immunoSEQ multiplex PCR; TCRdb stores just in-frame clones and leaves some out. In the table there are 100,000 to 150,000 clones, around 78% of which are singletons. A remark on this clone: Its antigen is undetermined.

V lost 3 bases, J lost 3 bases, and 23 bases lay in between. This CDR3 comprises 18 residues. Per germline, CDR1 LGHNA and CDR2 YNFKEQ. Input material: PBMCs. The chain couples TRBV4-2 to TRBJ1-1; no reliable D call. The receptor's source is a woman aged 50 to 60 in good health and CMV-seronegative. The CDR3 region is CASSQVSIAGSADTEAFF. The DNA for the CDR3 is TGTGCCAGCAGCCAGGTCTCAATAGCGGGCTCAGCGGACACTGAAGCTTTCTTT.